A single sample is the source of the 19 T cell receptor beta chains below, sequenced in a study of T cells after yellow fever vaccination. TCRdb reprocessed the 5' RACE reads with MiXCR, giving one entry per CDR3 protein. The data show some 500,000 distinct CDR3 sequences, roughly 14% seen once. The source material was PBMCs, sampled on the day of the yellow fever booster vaccination. These receptors were collected from a man aged 25-40 years who received the YFV17D yellow fever vaccine.

This clonotype was observed once. The rearrangement links TRBV20-1 to TRBJ2-3; 9 bases are a match to TRBD2. J was trimmed by 1 base and V by 5 bases; bases with no gene match: 4. This CDR3 is 14 amino acids long. Germline CDR1 and CDR2: DFQATT and SNEGSKA (reference sequence). The CDR3 sequence is CSAPREGGTDTQYF. CDR3 in DNA: TGCAGTGCTCCGCGGGAGGGAGGCACAGATACGCAGTATTTT.

This clonotype occurred a few times. The chain employs TRBV30 and TRBJ2-7; D uncertain. The CDR3 runs 11 residues. The germline gives CDR1 GTSNPN, CDR2 SVGIG (reference sequence). Trimming removed 2 bases at V and 4 bases at J, with 6 bases between. The CDR3 is CAWSLGYEQYF. In DNA, the CDR3 is TGTGCCTGGAGTTTGGGATACGAGCAGTACTTC.

The J gene is TRBJ2-5, the V gene TRBV7-9; TRBD2 is a possible D gene (5 bases). From germline, CDR1 is SEHNR and CDR2 FQNEAQ (reference sequence). The CDR3 is 13 residues long. The germline V and J ends were trimmed by 5 bases and 5 bases, with 12 bases remaining between them. CDR3 DNA sequence: TGTGCCAGCAGCCCCCTTTCGGGGGAGACCCAGTACTTC. It is translated as CASSPLSGETQYF.

This clonotype appeared a few times. The V gene is TRBV18, the J gene TRBJ2-5; weak D call: TRBD1 (5 bases). V shed 5 bases and J shed 2 bases, with 9 bases lying between them. This CDR3 contains 13 residues. Looked up from germline, CDR1 is KGHSH and CDR2 is LQKENI. CDR3 coding DNA: TGTGCCAGCTCAGGACAATTACAAGAGACCCAGTACTTC. It codes for CASSGQLQETQYF.

The sample holds a few counts of this clonotype. The chain recombines TRBV7-2 with TRBJ2-7, with D unresolved. The CDR3 spans 13 residues. The V end was cut by 2 bases, the J end by 5 bases, with 10 bases between. CDR1 and CDR2 from the germline V gene are SGHTA and FQGNSA. This chain's CDR3 is CASSLTVSHEQYF. Written as DNA, the CDR3 is TGTGCCAGCAGCTTAACGGTTTCCCACGAGCAGTACTTC. The variable domain in full, completed from reference TRBV7-2 and TRBJ2-7, reads GAGVSQSPSNKVTEKGKDVELRCDPISGHTALYWYRQSLGQGLEFLIYFQGNSAPDKSGLPSDRFSAERTGGSVSTLTIQRTQQEDSAVYLCASSLTVSHEQYFGPGTRLTVT.

The chain employs TRBV11-2 and TRBJ1-2; D is undetermined. CDR1 and CDR2 (germline): SGHAT, FQNNGV. V dropped 5 bases and J dropped 8 bases, with 18 bases sitting between them. This CDR3 spans 14 amino acids. The CDR3 here is CASSHGPDPGGYTF. Written as DNA, the CDR3 is TGTGCCAGCAGCCACGGTCCCGACCCGGGCGGCTACACCTTC.

A few counts support this clonotype. The rearrangement joins TRBV5-1 to TRBJ2-3; TRBD2 aligns across 8 bases. V shed 3 bases and J 3 bases; nucleotides not matched to a gene: 6. The CDR3 covers 15 residues. Germline lookup yields CDR1 SGHRS and CDR2 YFSETQ. The CDR3 DNA is TGCGCCAGCAGCTCCAGCGGGAGCAAGACAGATACGCAGTATTTT. It codes for CASSSSGSKTDTQYF.

Here the CDR3 reads CSAGGGTTNEKLFF. CDR3 nucleotide sequence: TGCAGTGCCGGGGGGGGAACAACTAATGAAAAACTGTTTTTT. The chain carries TRBV20-1 and TRBJ1-4; TRBD1 might be the D (5 bases). The germline V gene has CDR1 DFQATT and CDR2 SNEGSKA (reference sequence). The CDR3 has 14 residues. V was shortened by 6 bases and J by 0 bases, with 11 bases between the two germline ends.

This clonotype has only a few counts. The gene calls are TRBV24-1 and TRBJ2-1, with 8 positions matching TRBD1. Germline loops: CDR1 KGHDR, CDR2 SFDVKD. The CDR3 runs 13 residues. V lost 3 bases and J lost 9; bases outside the gene matches: 3. For the CDR3, the DNA is TGTGCCACCAGTGATCTGACAGGGGTTGAGCAGTTCTTC. This translates into CATSDLTGVEQFF.

This clonotype was recorded a few times. V is TRBV27 and J is TRBJ2-1, with 8 bases matching TRBD2. The CDR3 is 14 amino acids. With 5 bases clipped from V and 8 bases from J, the junction kept 8 bases outside the gene matches. In germline, CDR1 is MNHEY, CDR2 SMNVEV (reference sequence). This chain's CDR3 is CASSRSGGPDEQFF. The CDR3 nucleotides read TGTGCCAGCAGTAGGTCGGGAGGGCCGGATGAGCAGTTCTTC.

The gene calls are TRBV7-9 and TRBJ2-5; 7 bases are a match to TRBD1. CDR1 and CDR2 from the germline V gene are SEHNR and FQNEAQ (reference sequence). The V segment lost 7 bases and the J segment 0 bases; nucleotides outside the gene matches: 8. There are 15 residues in the CDR3. CDR3 DNA sequence: TGTGCCAGCACCCCGGACAGGCTGTACCAAGAGACCCAGTACTTC. Its protein product is CASTPDRLYQETQYF.

This clonotype was detected only a few times. This chain connects TRBV19 to TRBJ2-2, with unresolved D. This CDR3 comprises 14 residues. Germline CDR1 reads LNHDA; CDR2 reads SQIVND (reference sequence). The V gene lost 4 bases and the J gene lost 0 bases, with 6 bases spanning the gap. CDR3 sequence: CASSNTANTGELFF. The CDR3 DNA is TGTGCCAGTAGTAATACCGCGAACACCGGGGAGCTGTTTTTT.

This chain joins TRBV19 and TRBJ2-1; D possibly corresponds to TRBD1 (6 bases). The CDR3 runs to 16 residues. CDR1 is LNHDA and CDR2 is SQIVND in the germline V gene (reference sequence). Between the trimmed V and J ends, which lost 3 bases and 2 bases, there was a span of 14 bases. CDR3 nucleotide sequence: TGTGCCAGTAGTATCCTTCTGAGGGGGACCTACAATGAGCAGTTCTTC. It is translated as CASSILLRGTYNEQFF.

The chain recombines TRBV5-4 with TRBJ2-3; 10 bases align to TRBD1. The trim removed 4 bases at V and 2 bases at J, leaving 4 bases unmatched. Germline CDR1 and CDR2: SGHNT and YYREEE (reference sequence). CDR3 length: 15 residues. CDR3 sequence reads: CASSLGQGITDTQYF. Written as DNA, the CDR3 is TGTGCCAGCAGCCTGGGACAGGGGATCACAGATACGCAGTATTTT.

The chain is built from TRBV29-1 and TRBJ2-7; D remains ambiguous. The CDR3 is made up of 12 amino acids. Germline lookup yields CDR1 SQVTM and CDR2 ANQGSEA. With 5 bases removed from V and 5 bases from J, the gap between germline ends came to 13 bases. Here the CDR3 reads CSVQVEVHEQYF. CDR3 DNA sequence: TGCAGCGTTCAGGTGGAAGTCCACGAGCAGTACTTC.

In this sample, this clonotype turned up a few times. The CDR3 nucleotides read TGCAGTGCAAGCCGAGTGTATGAGACCCAGTACTTC. Protein: CSASRVYETQYF. The chain joins TRBV20-1 to TRBJ2-5; D is ambiguous. CDR1 is DFQATT and CDR2 is SNEGSKA in the germline V gene (reference sequence). The CDR3 has 12 residues. Trimming removed 6 bases from V and 5 bases from J, with 13 bases in between.

A few counts support this clonotype. V gene TRBV20-1 combines with J gene TRBJ2-3; weak D call: TRBD2 (5 bases). The CDR3 has 13 residues. Germline CDR1 is DFQATT and CDR2 is SNEGSKA (reference sequence). The V gene lost 0 bases and the J gene lost 7 bases, with 11 bases spanning the gap. In nucleotides, the CDR3 is TGCAGTGCTAGAGACCCGGGCGGGTATACGCAGTATTTT. It codes for CSARDPGGYTQYF.

This clonotype was seen a handful of times. J is TRBJ2-1 and V is TRBV5-1; TRBD2 matches 10 bases. V lost 5 bases and J lost 7; bases outside the gene matches: 6. Per germline, CDR1 SGHRS and CDR2 YFSETQ. The CDR3 is 14 residues long. DNA for the CDR3: TGCGCCAGCAGGGCGGGACTAGCGAGAAATGAGCAGTTCTTC. As protein: CASRAGLARNEQFF.

This sequence joins TRBV19 and TRBJ1-6, with a weak D call TRBD1 (5 bases). The V gene's germline CDR1 is LNHDA and CDR2 SQIVND (reference sequence). Trimming pared 5 bases from V and 9 bases from J, leaving 14 bases between. The CDR3 has 14 amino acids. CDR3 DNA sequence: TGTGCCAGTAGTTCCCGGGACTCGGGTTCACCCCTCCACTTT. Protein: CASSSRDSGSPLHF.